This entry features one T cell receptor beta chain sequence. This sample stems from a study of blood T cell repertoires in COVID-19. As for the study in general: Samples came from the United States, Italy and Spain, spanning acute and convalescent COVID-19.

Original processing methods: For nucleated cells, counts were estimated from reference gene primer amplification. Produced via immunoSEQ multiplex PCR; TCRdb's table is partial and in-frame only. V and J calls plus clone size are reproduced from that table; the DNA served to infer D and trimming. The table shows about 130,000 clones, with about 72% occurring only once. CDR1 SGHTA and CDR2 FQGNSA come from the germline V gene. Trimming took off 5 bases at V and 6 bases at J, with 16 bases between the two ends. The CDR3 spans 14 residues. The sample taken for sequencing was peripheral blood. This receptor was identified in a man in his 60s who had recovered from COVID-19. The genes are TRBV7-2 and TRBJ1-2; possibly TRBD1 for D (6 bases). DNA of the CDR3: TGTGCCAGCAGCCCTATGGCAGGGGCGGATGGCTACACCTTC. Translated, it gives CASSPMAGADGYTF.